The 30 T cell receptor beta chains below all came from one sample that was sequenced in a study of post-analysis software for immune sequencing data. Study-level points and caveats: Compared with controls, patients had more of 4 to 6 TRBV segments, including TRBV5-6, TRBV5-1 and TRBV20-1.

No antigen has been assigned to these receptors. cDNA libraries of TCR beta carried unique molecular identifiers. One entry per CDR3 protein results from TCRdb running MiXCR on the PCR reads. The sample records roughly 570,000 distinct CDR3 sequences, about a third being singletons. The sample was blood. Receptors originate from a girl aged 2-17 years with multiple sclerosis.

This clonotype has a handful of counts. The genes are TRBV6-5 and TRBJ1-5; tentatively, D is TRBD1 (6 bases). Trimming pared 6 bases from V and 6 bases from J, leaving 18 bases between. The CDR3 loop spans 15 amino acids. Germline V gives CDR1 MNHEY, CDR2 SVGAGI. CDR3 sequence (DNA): TGTGCCAGCAGGATGGGGGGCCCGGGCGGTCAGCCCCAGCATTTT. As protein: CASRMGGPGGQPQHF.

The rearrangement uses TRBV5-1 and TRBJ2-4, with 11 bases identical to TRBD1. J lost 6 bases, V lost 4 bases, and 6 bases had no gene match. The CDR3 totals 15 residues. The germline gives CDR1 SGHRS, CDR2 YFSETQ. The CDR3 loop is CASSPRTGGGNIQYF. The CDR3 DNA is TGCGCCAGCAGCCCCAGGACAGGGGGCGGAAACATTCAGTACTTC.

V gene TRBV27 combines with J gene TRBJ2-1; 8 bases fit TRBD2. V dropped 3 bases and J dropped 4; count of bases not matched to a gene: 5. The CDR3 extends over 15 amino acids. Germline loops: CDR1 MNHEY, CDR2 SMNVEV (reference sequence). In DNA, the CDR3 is TGTGCCAGCAGTTTGGTTCGGGGGGGTTACAATGAGCAGTTCTTC. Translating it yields CASSLVRGGYNEQFF.

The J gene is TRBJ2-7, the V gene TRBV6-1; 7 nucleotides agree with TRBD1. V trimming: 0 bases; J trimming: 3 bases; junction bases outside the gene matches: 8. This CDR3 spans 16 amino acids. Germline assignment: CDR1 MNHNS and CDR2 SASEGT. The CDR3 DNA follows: TGTGCCAGCAGTGAAGCAGCCGGACAGGTCATCTACGAGCAGTACTTC. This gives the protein CASSEAAGQVIYEQYF.

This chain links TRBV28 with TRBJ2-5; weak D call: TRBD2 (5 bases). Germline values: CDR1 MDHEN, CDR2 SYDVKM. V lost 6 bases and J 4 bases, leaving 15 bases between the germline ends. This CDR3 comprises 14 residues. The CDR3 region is CASSPLSVGETQYF. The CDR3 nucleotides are TGTGCCAGCAGCCCCCTTAGCGTGGGAGAGACCCAGTACTTC.

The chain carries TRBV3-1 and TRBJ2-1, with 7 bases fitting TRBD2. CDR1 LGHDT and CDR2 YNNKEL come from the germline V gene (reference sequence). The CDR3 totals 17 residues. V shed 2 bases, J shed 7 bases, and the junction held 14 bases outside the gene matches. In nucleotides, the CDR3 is TGTGCCAGCAGCCAATTAGAGGCTAGCGGCTGGTGGAATGAGCAGTTCTTC. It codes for CASSQLEASGWWNEQFF.

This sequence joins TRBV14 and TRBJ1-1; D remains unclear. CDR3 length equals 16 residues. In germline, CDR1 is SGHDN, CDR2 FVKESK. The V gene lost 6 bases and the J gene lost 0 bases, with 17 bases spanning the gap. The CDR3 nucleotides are TGTGCCAGCAGTCAACTACAGCTTACTATGAACACTGAAGCTTTCTTT. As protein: CASSQLQLTMNTEAFF.

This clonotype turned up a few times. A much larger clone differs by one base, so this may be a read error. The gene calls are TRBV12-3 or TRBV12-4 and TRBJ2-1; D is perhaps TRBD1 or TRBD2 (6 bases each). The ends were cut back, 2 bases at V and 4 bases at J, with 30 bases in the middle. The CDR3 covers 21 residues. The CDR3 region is CASSLFLRGFGWGQGYNEQFF. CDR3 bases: TGTGCCAGCAGTTTATTTCTACGGGGGTTTGGATGGGGGCAGGGGTACAATGAGCAGTTCTTC.

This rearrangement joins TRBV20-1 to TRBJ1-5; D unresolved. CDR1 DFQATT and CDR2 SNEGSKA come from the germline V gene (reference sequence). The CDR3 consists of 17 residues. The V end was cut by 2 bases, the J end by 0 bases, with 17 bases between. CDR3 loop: CSARLDPSVYSNQPQHF. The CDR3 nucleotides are TGCAGTGCTAGACTGGACCCGTCCGTTTATAGCAATCAGCCCCAGCATTTT.

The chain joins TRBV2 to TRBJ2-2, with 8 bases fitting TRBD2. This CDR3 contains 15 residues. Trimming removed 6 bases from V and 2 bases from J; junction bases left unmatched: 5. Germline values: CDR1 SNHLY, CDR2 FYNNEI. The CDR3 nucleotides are TGTGCCAGCAGCCCAAGCGGGGGAAACACCGGGGAGCTGTTTTTT. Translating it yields CASSPSGGNTGELFF. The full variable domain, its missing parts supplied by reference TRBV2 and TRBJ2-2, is EPEVTQTPSHQVTQMGQEVILRCVPISNHLYFYWYRQILGQKVEFLVSFYNNEISEKSEIFDDQFSVERPDGSNFTLKIRSTKLEDSAMYFCASSPSGGNTGELFFGEGSRLTVL.

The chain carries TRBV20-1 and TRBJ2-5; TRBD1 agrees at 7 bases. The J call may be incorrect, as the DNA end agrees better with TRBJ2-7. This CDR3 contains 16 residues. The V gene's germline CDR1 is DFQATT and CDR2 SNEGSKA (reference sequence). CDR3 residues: CSAPDLGTVSSYEQYF. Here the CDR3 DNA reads TGCAGTGCTCCAGACCTAGGGACAGTCAGCTCCTACGAGCAGTACTTC.

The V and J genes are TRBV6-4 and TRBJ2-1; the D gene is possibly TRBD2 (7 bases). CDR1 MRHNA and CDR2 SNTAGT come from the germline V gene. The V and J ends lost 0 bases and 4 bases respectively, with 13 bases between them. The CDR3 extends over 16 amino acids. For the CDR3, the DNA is TGTGCCAGCAGTGACTCGTACGGGGGGCAATACAATGAGCAGTTCTTC. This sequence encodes CASSDSYGGQYNEQFF.

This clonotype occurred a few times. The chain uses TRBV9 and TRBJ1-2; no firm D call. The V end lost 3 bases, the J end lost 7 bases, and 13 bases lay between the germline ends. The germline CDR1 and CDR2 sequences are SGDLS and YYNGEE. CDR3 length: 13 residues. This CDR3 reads CASSAVGKSGYTF. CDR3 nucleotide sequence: TGTGCCAGCAGCGCAGTGGGGAAAAGTGGCTACACCTTC.

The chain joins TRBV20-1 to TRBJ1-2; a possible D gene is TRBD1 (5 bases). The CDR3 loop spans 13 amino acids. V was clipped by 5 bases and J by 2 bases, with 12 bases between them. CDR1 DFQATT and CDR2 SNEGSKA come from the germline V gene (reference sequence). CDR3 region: CSAPTRQNYGYTF. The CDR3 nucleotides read TGCAGTGCTCCCACGCGACAGAACTATGGCTACACCTTC.

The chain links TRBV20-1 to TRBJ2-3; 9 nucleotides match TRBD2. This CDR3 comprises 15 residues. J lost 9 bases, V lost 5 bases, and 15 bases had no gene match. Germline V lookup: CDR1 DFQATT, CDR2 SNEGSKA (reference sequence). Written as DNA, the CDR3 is TGCAGTGCTCGTGATGGGGTAGCGGGGGTATGGACGCAGTATTTT. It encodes CSARDGVAGVWTQYF.

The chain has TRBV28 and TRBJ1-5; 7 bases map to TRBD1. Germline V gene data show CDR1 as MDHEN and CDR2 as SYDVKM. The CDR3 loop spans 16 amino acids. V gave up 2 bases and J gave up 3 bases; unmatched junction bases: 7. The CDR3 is CASSLIGRGINQPQHF. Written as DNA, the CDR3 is TGTGCCAGCAGTTTAATAGGCAGGGGGATCAATCAGCCCCAGCATTTT.

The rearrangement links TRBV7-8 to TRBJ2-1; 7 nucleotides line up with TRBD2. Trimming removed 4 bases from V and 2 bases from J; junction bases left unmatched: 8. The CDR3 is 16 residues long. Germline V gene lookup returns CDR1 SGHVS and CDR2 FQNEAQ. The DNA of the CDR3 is TGTGCCAGCAGCTCACAAAGCGGGGCCCCCTACAATGAGCAGTTCTTC. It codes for CASSSQSGAPYNEQFF.

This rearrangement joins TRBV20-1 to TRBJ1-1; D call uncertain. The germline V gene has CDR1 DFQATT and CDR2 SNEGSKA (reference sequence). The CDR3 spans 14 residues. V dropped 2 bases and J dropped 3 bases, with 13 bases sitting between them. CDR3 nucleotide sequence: TGCAGTGCTAGACCCCCAGGCATTTACACTGAAGCTTTCTTT. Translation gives CSARPPGIYTEAFF.

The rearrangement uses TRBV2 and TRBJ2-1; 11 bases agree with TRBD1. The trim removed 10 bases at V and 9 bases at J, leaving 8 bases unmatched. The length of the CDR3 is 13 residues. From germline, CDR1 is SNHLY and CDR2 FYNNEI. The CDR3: CATRTGGAREQFF. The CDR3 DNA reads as TGTGCCACCCGGACAGGGGGCGCACGTGAGCAGTTCTTC.

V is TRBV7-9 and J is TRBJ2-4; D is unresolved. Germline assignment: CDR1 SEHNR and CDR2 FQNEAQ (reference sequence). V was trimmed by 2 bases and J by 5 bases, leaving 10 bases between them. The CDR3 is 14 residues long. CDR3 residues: CASSLIRTENIQYF. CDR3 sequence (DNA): TGTGCCAGCAGCTTAATCCGGACGGAAAACATTCAGTACTTC.

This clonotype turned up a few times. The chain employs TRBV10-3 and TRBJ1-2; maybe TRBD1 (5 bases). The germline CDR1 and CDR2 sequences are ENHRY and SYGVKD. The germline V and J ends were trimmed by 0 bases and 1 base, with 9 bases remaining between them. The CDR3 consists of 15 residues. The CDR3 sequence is CAISESSGLNYGYTF. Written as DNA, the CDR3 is TGTGCCATCAGTGAGTCGTCGGGGCTTAACTATGGCTACACCTTC.

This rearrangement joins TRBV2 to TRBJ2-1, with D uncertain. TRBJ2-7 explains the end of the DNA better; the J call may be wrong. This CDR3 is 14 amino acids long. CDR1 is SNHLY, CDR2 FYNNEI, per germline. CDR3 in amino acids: CASSEVGSYNEQYF. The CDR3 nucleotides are TGTGCCAGCAGTGAGGTAGGCTCCTACAATGAGCAGTACTTC.

The CDR3 DNA is TGCAGCGTAGGGCCACCCCTCCACTTT. It is translated as CSVGPPLHF. The chain joins TRBV29-1 to TRBJ1-6; D unclear. Germline CDR1 and CDR2: SQVTM and ANQGSEA. The CDR3 contains 9 residues. The V end was cut by 6 bases, the J end by 11 bases, with 5 bases between. The variable domain in full, completed from reference TRBV29-1 and TRBJ1-6, reads SAVISQKPSRDICQRGTSLTIQCQVDSQVTMMFWYRQQPGQSLTLIATANQGSEATYESGFVIDKFPISRPNLTFSTLTVSNMSPEDSSIYLCSVGPPLHFGNGTRLTVT.

The chain's CDR3 is CAIKDTDQETQYF. Here the CDR3 DNA reads TGTGCCATCAAAGACACCGACCAAGAGACCCAGTACTTC. The chain links TRBV10-3 to TRBJ2-5; D is unresolved. Trimming took 7 bases from V and 0 from J, leaving 9 bases between them. CDR1 ENHRY and CDR2 SYGVKD come from the germline V gene. This CDR3 region has 13 residues.

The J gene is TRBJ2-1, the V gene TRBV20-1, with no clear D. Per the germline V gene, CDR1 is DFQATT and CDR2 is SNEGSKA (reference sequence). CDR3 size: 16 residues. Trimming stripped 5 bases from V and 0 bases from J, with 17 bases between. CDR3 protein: CSALSPFRFSYNEQFF. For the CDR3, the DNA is TGCAGTGCTTTATCCCCTTTCCGTTTCTCCTACAATGAGCAGTTCTTC.

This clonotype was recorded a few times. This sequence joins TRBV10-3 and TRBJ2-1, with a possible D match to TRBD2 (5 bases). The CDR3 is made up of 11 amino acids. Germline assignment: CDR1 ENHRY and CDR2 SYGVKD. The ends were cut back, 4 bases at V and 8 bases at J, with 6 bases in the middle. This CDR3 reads CAISAGDEQFF. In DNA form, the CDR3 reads TGTGCCATCAGTGCCGGGGATGAGCAGTTCTTC.

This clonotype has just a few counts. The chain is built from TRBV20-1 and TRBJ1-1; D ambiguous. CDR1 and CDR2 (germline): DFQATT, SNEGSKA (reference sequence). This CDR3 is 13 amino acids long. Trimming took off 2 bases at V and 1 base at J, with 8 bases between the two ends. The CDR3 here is CSARYGRNTEAFF. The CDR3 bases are TGCAGTGCTAGATACGGGCGGAACACTGAAGCTTTCTTT.

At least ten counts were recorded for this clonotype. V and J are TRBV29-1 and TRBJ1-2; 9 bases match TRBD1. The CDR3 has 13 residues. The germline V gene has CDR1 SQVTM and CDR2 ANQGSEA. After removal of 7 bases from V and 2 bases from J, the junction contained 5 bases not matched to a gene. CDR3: CSAGTGLNYGYTF. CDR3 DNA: TGCAGCGCCGGGACAGGGTTAAACTATGGCTACACCTTC.

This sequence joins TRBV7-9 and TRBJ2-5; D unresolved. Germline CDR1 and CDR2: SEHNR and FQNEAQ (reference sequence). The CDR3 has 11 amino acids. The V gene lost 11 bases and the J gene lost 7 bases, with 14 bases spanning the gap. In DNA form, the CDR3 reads TGTGCCTTGGGTCCCCCGGGGACCCAGTACTTC. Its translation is CALGPPGTQYF.

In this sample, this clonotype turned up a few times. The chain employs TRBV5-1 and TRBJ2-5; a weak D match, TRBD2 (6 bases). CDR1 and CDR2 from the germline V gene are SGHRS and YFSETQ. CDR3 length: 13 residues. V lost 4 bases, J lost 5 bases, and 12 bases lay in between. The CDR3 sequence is CASSAGGEETQYF. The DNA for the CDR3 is TGCGCCAGCAGCGCTGGAGGGGAGGAGACCCAGTACTTC.